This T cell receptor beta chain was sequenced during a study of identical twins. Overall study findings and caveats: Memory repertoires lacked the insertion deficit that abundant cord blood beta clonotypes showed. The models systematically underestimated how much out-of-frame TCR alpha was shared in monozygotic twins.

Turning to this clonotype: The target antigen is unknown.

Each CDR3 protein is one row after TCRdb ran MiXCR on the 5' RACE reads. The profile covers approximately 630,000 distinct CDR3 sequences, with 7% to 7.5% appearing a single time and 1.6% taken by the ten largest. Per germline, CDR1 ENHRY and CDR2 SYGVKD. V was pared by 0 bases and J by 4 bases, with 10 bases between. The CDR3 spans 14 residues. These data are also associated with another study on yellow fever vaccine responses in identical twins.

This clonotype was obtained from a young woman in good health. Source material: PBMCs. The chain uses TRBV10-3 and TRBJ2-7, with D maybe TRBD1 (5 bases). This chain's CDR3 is CAISESRQGYEQYF. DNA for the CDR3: TGTGCCATCAGTGAGTCGAGGCAGGGTTACGAGCAGTACTTC.